This paragraph covers one TCR beta chain sequence. As yet, its antigen is unknown. The data were taken from a study of T-cell memory formation after mild COVID-19. Study conclusions and caveats: Later expanders leaned toward CD4+, whereas clones contracting from day 15 to 85 were balanced CD4/CD8.

The V gene's germline CDR1 is MDHEN and CDR2 SYDVKM. The CDR3 runs 15 residues. The germline V and J ends were trimmed by 6 bases and 0 bases, with 15 bases remaining between them. MiXCR, run by TCRdb on the 5' RACE reads, gives a single entry per CDR3 protein. The repertoire includes around 410,000 distinct CDR3 sequences, under 25% of them detected once, and about 12% sits in the top ten. The sequence was obtained from an adult woman who had mild COVID-19 (a few samples of this study predate the infection). Cell type and time point are not known. The chain links TRBV28 to TRBJ2-7; possibly TRBD2 for D (5 bases). Sequences were obtained from PBMCs or a T cell subset sorted from them (not recorded which). In DNA form, the CDR3 reads TGTGCCAGCAGCCCCCGGATGGGGAGCTCCTACGAGCAGTACTTC. This gives the protein CASSPRMGSSYEQYF.